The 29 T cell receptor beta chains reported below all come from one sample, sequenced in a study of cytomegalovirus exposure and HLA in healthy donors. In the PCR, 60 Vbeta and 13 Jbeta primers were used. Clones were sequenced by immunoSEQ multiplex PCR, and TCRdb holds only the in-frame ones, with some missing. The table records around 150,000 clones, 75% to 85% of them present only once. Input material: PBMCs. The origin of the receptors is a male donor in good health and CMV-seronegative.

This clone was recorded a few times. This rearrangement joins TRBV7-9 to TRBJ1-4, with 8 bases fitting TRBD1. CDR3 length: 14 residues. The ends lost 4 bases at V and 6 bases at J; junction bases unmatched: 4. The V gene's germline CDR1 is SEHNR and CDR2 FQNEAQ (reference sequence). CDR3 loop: CASSSQGAHEKLFF. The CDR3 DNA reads TGTGCCAGCAGCTCTCAGGGGGCGCATGAAAAACTGTTTTTT.

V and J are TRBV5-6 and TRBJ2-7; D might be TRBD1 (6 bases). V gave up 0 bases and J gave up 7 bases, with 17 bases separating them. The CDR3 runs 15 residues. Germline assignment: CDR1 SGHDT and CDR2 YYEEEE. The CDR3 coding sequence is TGTGCCAGCAGCTTGGCGTCACAGGGCCCTAGGGAGCAGTACTTC. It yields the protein CASSLASQGPREQYF. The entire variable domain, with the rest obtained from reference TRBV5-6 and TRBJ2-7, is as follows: DAGVTQSPTHLIKTRGQQVTLRCSPKSGHDTVSWYQQALGQGPQFIFQYYEEEERQRGNFPDRFSGHQFPNYSSELNVNALLLGDSALYLCASSLASQGPREQYFGPGTRLTVT.

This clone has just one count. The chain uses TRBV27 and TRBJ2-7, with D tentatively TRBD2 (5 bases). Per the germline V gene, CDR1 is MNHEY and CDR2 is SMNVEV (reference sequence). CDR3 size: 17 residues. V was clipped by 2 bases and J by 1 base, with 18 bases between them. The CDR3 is CASSLPKRQPSSYEQYF. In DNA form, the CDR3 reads TGTGCCAGCAGTTTACCAAAGCGGCAGCCTTCTTCCTACGAGCAGTACTTC.

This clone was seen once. CDR3 nucleotide sequence: TGCGCCAGCAGCCAAGATTTCTACAGGGCCAACTATGGCTACACCTTC. It codes for CASSQDFYRANYGYTF. V and J are TRBV4-3 and TRBJ1-2; D is possibly TRBD1 (6 bases). The V gene's germline CDR1 is LGHNA and CDR2 YSLEER. The V and J ends lost 0 bases and 2 bases respectively, with 13 bases between them. The CDR3 consists of 16 residues.

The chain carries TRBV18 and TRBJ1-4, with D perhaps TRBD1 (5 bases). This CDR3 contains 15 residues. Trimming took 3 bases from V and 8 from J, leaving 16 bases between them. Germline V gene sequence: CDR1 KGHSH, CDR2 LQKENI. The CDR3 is CASSPFDQGGEKLFF. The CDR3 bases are TGTGCCAGCTCACCCTTCGATCAGGGCGGCGAAAAACTGTTTTTT.

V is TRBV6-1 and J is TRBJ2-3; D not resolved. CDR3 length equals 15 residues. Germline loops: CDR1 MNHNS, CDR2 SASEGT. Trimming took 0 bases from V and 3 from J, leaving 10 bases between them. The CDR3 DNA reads TGTGCCAGCAGTGAAGCGTCTAGACGAACAGATACGCAGTATTTT. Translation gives CASSEASRRTDTQYF.

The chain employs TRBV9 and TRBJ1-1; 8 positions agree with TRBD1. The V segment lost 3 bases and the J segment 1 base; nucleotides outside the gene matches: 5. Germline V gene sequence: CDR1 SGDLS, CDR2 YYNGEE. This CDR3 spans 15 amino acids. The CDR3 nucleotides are TGTGCCAGCAGCGGAGAGGACAGGGCGAACACTGAAGCTTTCTTT. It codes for CASSGEDRANTEAFF.

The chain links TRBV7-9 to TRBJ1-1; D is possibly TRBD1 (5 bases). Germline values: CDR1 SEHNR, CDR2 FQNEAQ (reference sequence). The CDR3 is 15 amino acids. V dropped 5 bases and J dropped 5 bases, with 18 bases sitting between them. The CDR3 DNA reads TGTGCCAGCAGCCCTGCTGGGGGGGGACGGACTGAAGCTTTCTTT. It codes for CASSPAGGGRTEAFF.

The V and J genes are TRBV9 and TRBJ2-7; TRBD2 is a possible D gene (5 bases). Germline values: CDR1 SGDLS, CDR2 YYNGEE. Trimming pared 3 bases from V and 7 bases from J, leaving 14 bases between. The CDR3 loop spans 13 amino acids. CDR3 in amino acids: CASSAPGREEQYF. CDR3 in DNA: TGTGCCAGCAGCGCTCCGGGAAGGGAAGAGCAGTACTTC.

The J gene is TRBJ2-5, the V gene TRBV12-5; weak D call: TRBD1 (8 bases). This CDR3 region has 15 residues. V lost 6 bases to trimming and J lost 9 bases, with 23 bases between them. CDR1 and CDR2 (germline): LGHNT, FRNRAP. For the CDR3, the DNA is TGTGCTAGTGGCCCGTGGACAGGGAGGGAAAAAGCCCAGTACTTC. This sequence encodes CASGPWTGREKAQYF.

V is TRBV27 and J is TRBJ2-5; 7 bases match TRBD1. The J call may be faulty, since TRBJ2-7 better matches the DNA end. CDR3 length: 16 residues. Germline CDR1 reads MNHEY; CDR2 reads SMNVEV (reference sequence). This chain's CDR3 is CASSPDRARSSYEQYF. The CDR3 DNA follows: TGTGCCAGCAGCCCCGACAGGGCCCGAAGCTCCTACGAGCAGTACTTC.

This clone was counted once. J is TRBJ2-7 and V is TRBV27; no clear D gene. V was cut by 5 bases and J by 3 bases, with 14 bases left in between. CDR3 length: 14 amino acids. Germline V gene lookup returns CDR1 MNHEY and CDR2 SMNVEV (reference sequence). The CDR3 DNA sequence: TGTGCCAGCAGTCGAGGCGGAGCCCGCTACGAGCAGTACTTC. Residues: CASSRGGARYEQYF.

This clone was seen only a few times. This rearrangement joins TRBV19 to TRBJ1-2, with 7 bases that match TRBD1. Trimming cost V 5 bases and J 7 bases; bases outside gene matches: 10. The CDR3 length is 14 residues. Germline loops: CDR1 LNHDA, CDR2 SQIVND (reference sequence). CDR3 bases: TGTGCCAGTAGTGCCGCGACAGGGAAGGGTGGCTACACCTTC. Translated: CASSAATGKGGYTF.

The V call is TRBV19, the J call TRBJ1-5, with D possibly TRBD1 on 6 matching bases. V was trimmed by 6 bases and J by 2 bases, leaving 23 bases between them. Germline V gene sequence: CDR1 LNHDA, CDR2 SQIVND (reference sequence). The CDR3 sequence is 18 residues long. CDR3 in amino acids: CASSHGRGAGQGNQPQHF. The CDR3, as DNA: TGTGCCAGTAGCCATGGACGGGGGGCAGGTCAGGGCAATCAGCCCCAGCATTTT.

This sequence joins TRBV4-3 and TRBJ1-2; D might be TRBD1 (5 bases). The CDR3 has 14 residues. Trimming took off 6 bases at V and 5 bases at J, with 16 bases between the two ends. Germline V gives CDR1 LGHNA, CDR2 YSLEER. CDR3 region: CASSLGGGQYGYTF. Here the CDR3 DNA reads TGCGCCAGCAGTCTCGGGGGAGGGCAGTATGGCTACACCTTC.

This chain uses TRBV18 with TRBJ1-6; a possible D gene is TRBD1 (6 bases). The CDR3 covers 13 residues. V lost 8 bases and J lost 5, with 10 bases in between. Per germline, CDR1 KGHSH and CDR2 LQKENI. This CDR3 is CASRSGDNSPLHF. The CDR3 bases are TGTGCCAGCAGGTCAGGGGATAATTCACCCCTCCACTTT.

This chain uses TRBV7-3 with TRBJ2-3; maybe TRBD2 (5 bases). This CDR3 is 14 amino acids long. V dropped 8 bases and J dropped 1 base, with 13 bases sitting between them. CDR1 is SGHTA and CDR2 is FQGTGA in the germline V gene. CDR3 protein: CASPNGGCTDTQYF. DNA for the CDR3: TGTGCCAGCCCGAATGGCGGGTGCACAGATACGCAGTATTTT.

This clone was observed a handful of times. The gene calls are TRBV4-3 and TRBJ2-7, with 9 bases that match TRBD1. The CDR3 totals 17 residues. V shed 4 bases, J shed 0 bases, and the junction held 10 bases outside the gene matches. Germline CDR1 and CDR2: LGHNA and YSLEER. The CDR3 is CASSLSSGTGSSYEQYF. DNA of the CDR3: TGCGCCAGCAGCCTAAGTTCCGGGACAGGGTCCTCCTACGAGCAGTACTTC.

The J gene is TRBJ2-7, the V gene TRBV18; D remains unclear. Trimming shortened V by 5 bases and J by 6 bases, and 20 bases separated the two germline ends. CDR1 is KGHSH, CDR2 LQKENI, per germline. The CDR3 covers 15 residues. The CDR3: CASSSTWVESVEQYF. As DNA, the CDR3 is TGTGCCAGCTCATCTACTTGGGTGGAGAGCGTCGAGCAGTACTTC.

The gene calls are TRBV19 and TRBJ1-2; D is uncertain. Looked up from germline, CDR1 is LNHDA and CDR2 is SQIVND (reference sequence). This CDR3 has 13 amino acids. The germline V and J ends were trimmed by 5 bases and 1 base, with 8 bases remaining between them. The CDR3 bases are TGTGCCAGTAGTTATACCTATAACTATGGCTACACCTTC. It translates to CASSYTYNYGYTF.

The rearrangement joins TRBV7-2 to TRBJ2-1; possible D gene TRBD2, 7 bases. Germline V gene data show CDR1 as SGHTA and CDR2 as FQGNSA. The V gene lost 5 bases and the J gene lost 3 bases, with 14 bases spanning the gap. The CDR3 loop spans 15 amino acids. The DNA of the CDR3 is TGTGCCAGCAGCCCCAAAGGGGGGGTCTACAATGAGCAGTTCTTC. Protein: CASSPKGGVYNEQFF.

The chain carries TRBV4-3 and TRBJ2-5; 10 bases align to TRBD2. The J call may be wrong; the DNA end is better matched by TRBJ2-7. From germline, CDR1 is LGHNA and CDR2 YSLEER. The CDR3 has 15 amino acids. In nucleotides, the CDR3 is TGCGCCAGCAGCCCTGTAGCGGGGGGTACCTACGAGCAGTACTTC. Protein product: CASSPVAGGTYEQYF.

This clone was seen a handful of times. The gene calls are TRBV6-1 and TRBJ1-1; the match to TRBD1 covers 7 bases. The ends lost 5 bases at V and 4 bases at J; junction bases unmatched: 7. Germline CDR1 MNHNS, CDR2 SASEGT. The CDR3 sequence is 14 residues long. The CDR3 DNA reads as TGTGCCAGCAGTTCTGAGACAGGGCGCACTGAAGCTTTCTTT. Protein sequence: CASSSETGRTEAFF.

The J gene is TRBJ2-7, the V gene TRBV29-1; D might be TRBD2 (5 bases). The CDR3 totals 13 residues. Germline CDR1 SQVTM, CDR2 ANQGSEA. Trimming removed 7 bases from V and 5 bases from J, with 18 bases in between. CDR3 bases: TGCAGCGCTCGTGGGGAGAGAACAGACGAGCAGTACTTC. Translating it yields CSARGERTDEQYF.

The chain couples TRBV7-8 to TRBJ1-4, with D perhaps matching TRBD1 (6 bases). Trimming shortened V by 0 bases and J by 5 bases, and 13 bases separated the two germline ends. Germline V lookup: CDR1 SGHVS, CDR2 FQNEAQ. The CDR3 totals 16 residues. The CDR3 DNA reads TGTGCCAGCAGCTTAGCCCCCCCAGGGGAGAATGAAAAACTGTTTTTT. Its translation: CASSLAPPGENEKLFF.

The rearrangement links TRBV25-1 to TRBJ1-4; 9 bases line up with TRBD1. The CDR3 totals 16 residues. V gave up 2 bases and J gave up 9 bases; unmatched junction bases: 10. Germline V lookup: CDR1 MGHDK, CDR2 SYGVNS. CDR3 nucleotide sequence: TGTGCCAGCAGTGAACCAGGGGACAGGGAGGCCCAAAAACTGTTTTTT. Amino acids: CASSEPGDREAQKLFF.

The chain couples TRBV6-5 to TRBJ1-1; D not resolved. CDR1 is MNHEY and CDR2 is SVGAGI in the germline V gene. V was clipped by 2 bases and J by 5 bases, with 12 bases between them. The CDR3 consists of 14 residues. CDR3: CASSYNRGRTEAFF. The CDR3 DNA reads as TGTGCCAGCAGTTACAATCGGGGAAGGACTGAAGCTTTCTTT.

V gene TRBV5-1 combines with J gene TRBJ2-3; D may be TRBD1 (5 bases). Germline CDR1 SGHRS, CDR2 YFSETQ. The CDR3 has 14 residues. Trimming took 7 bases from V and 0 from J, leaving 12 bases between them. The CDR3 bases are TGCGCCAGCGGAACAGGCCCTAGCACAGATACGCAGTATTTT. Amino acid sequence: CASGTGPSTDTQYF.

For the CDR3, the DNA is TGTGCCAGCAGTGAATATGACAGGCTCCAAGAGACCCAGTACTTC. The encoded protein is CASSEYDRLQETQYF. V gene TRBV6-1 combines with J gene TRBJ2-7; possible D gene TRBD1, 6 bases. The J call is in doubt because the DNA end fits TRBJ2-5 better. In germline, CDR1 is MNHNS, CDR2 SASEGT. CDR3 length: 15 residues.